This T cell receptor (beta chain) was observed in a study of T cell clusters in autoimmune cytopenias. Study-level points and caveats: Primary autoimmune cytopenia patients appeared to lack physiological T cell clusters present in healthy donors. Functional roles of the in silico T cell clusters still await experimental validation.

The CDR3 is made up of 13 amino acids. The germline CDR1 and CDR2 sequences are MRHNA and SNTAGT. In the case of this clonotype: The antigen remains undetermined.

TRB was amplified by touch-down multiplex PCR, primer pools A and B combined. TCRdb processed the multiplex PCR reads again and assigns one entry to each CDR3 protein, with no DNA. The listing records several thousand distinct CDR3 sequences. Each sample's input was 250 ng genomic DNA, roughly 40,000 genome equivalents. This receptor was obtained from a human donor with an autoimmune cytopenia or autoimmune hepatitis (not recorded which). Input material: peripheral blood. This sequence joins TRBV6-4 and TRBJ2-1. The CDR3 is CASSQDFYNEQFF.